What follows are 23 T cell receptor beta chains derived from one specimen sequenced in a study of blood T cell repertoires in COVID-19. Repertoires were generated with immunoSEQ multiplex PCR, while TCRdb's copy carries only in-frame clones and drops some. The profile covers around 260,000 clones, with less than 90% appearing a single time and about 14% taken by the ten largest. Sequencing input: peripheral blood. The receptors were sampled from a human donor in a cohort sampled during active COVID-19.

The rearrangement uses TRBV27 and TRBJ2-7; 7 bases match TRBD2. The CDR3 runs 15 residues. The ends lost 5 bases at V and 5 bases at J; junction bases unmatched: 12. Germline V lookup: CDR1 MNHEY, CDR2 SMNVEV (reference sequence). CDR3 residues: CASSPPGMGGHEQYF. CDR3 sequence (DNA): TGTGCCAGCAGTCCCCCGGGAATGGGAGGGCACGAGCAGTACTTC.

The V gene is TRBV18, the J gene TRBJ1-5; D gene ambiguous. The V and J ends lost 6 bases and 5 bases respectively, with 11 bases between them. The length of the CDR3 is 13 residues. The V gene's germline CDR1 is KGHSH and CDR2 LQKENI. The CDR3 DNA follows: TGTGCCAGCTCCCCTGGTTTAGATCAGCCCCAGCATTTT. Its translation: CASSPGLDQPQHF.

The V call is TRBV10-3, the J call TRBJ2-1; tentatively, D is TRBD2 (5 bases). V lost 8 bases to trimming and J lost 4 bases, with 6 bases between them. The CDR3 consists of 11 residues. CDR1 is ENHRY and CDR2 is SYGVKD in the germline V gene. This chain's CDR3 is CAIGEYNEQFF. For the CDR3, the DNA is TGTGCCATCGGGGAGTACAATGAGCAGTTCTTC.

The CDR3: CASSEVLGTGPGYTF. The CDR3 DNA sequence: TGTGCCAGCAGTGAGGTCCTGGGGACAGGGCCTGGCTACACCTTC. The chain couples TRBV6-1 to TRBJ1-2; 9 bases match TRBD1. The CDR3 runs 15 residues. V dropped 3 bases and J dropped 7; count of bases not matched to a gene: 9. CDR1 MNHNS and CDR2 SASEGT come from the germline V gene.

The chain couples TRBV24-1 to TRBJ2-4, with D perhaps matching TRBD1 (6 bases). Germline-derived CDR1 and CDR2 are KGHDR and SFDVKD. V was pared by 4 bases and J by 1 base, with 19 bases between. CDR3 size: 18 residues. CDR3 sequence (DNA): TGTGCCACCAGTGACTCGACCCGACCGGGACACGCCAAAAACATTCAGTACTTC. It is translated as CATSDSTRPGHAKNIQYF.

V is TRBV6-5 and J is TRBJ1-1; D not resolved. Germline-derived CDR1 and CDR2 are MNHEY and SVGAGI. Trimming cost V 6 bases and J 7 bases, with 12 bases left between them. The CDR3 has 12 residues. CDR3 DNA: TGTGCCAGCAGAAAAGGGAGTGTTGAAGCTTTCTTT. Its translation is CASRKGSVEAFF.

The genes are TRBV18 and TRBJ2-1; a possible D gene is TRBD1 (6 bases). The CDR3 has 13 amino acids. The germline V gene encodes CDR1 KGHSH and CDR2 LQKENI. Between the trimmed V and J ends, which lost 3 bases and 5 bases, there was a span of 8 bases. The chain's CDR3 is CASSPHRDNEQFF. The CDR3 region has the DNA TGTGCCAGCTCACCTCACAGGGACAATGAGCAGTTCTTC.

This chain links TRBV6-6 with TRBJ2-7, with D unclear. The ends were cut back, 8 bases at V and 2 bases at J, with 13 bases in the middle. CDR3 length equals 13 residues. CDR1 is MNHNY and CDR2 is SVGAGI in the germline V gene (reference sequence). CDR3 sequence reads: CASQFAGAYEQYF. DNA for the CDR3: TGTGCCAGCCAATTTGCCGGTGCCTACGAGCAGTACTTC.

The chain joins TRBV2 to TRBJ2-2; D perhaps matches TRBD1 (6 bases). This CDR3 contains 14 residues. Per germline, CDR1 SNHLY and CDR2 FYNNEI. The ends were cut back, 2 bases at V and 7 bases at J, with 11 bases in the middle. As DNA, the CDR3 is TGTGCCAGCAGTGAACTCAGGGGTCGCGGGGAGCTGTTTTTT. Translation: CASSELRGRGELFF.

This chain connects TRBV29-1 to TRBJ2-5; D is ambiguous. The CDR3 is made up of 11 amino acids. Germline V gene data show CDR1 as SQVTM and CDR2 as ANQGSEA. V was pared by 5 bases and J by 5 bases, with 9 bases between. CDR3 nucleotides: TGCAGCGTTACAACCCCTGAGACCCAGTACTTC. Protein product: CSVTTPETQYF.

The CDR3 DNA follows: TGTGCCAGTAAAAGGGGAATGGAGCCCCAGCATTTT. As protein: CASKRGMEPQHF. This chain links TRBV27 with TRBJ1-5; TRBD1 is a possible D gene (5 bases). The CDR3 contains 12 residues. Trimming took 9 bases from V and 8 from J, leaving 14 bases between them. The germline V gene has CDR1 MNHEY and CDR2 SMNVEV (reference sequence).

V and J are TRBV4-1 and TRBJ2-7, with TRBD2 identical over 10 bases. The CDR3 loop spans 16 amino acids. Trimming took 3 bases from V and 4 from J; bases not matched to a gene: 9. Looked up from germline, CDR1 is MGHRA and CDR2 is YSYEKL. CDR3: CASSHFPSGRAYEQYF. The CDR3, as DNA: TGCGCCAGCAGCCACTTCCCTAGCGGGAGAGCTTACGAGCAGTACTTC.

This CDR3 reads CSVEDSGKAFF. CDR3 sequence (DNA): TGCAGCGTTGAAGATTCGGGGAAAGCTTTCTTT. The chain couples TRBV29-1 to TRBJ1-1; D ambiguous. Germline CDR1 reads SQVTM; CDR2 reads ANQGSEA. V was pared by 0 bases and J by 9 bases, with 8 bases between. The CDR3 totals 11 residues.

This rearrangement joins TRBV27 to TRBJ2-3, with 7 bases fitting TRBD2. This CDR3 has 14 residues. The V gene's germline CDR1 is MNHEY and CDR2 SMNVEV (reference sequence). The ends lost 7 bases at V and 1 base at J; junction bases unmatched: 5. CDR3 amino acids: CASTSTSGTDTQYF. As DNA, the CDR3 is TGTGCCAGCACATCAACTAGCGGCACAGATACGCAGTATTTT.

The chain employs TRBV7-2 and TRBJ2-5, with 11 bases lining up with TRBD2. V lost 7 bases to trimming and J lost 5 bases; unmatched junction nucleotides: 12. CDR1 and CDR2 (germline): SGHTA, FQGNSA. This CDR3 contains 16 residues. The CDR3 is CASTATSGTGGETQYF. DNA for the CDR3: TGTGCCAGCACCGCGACTAGCGGGACGGGCGGCGAGACCCAGTACTTC. Supplemented by reference TRBV7-2 and TRBJ2-5, the full variable domain reads GAGVSQSPSNKVTEKGKDVELRCDPISGHTALYWYRQSLGQGLEFLIYFQGNSAPDKSGLPSDRFSAERTGGSVSTLTIQRTQQEDSAVYLCASTATSGTGGETQYFGPGTRLLVL.

The V gene is TRBV28, the J gene TRBJ2-1; tentatively, D is TRBD1 (5 bases). The CDR3 covers 14 residues. Looked up from germline, CDR1 is MDHEN and CDR2 is SYDVKM. The V and J ends lost 7 bases and 5 bases respectively, with 15 bases between them. The CDR3 DNA is TGTGCCAGCACCCAGGGAAGGGTGGACAATGAGCAGTTCTTC. Translating gives CASTQGRVDNEQFF.

This chain joins TRBV7-9 and TRBJ2-7; 14 bases line up with TRBD2. The V and J ends lost 3 bases and 4 bases, in that order; junction bases with no gene match: 11. The CDR3 has 18 residues. The germline CDR1 and CDR2 sequences are SEHNR and FQNEAQ (reference sequence). The chain's CDR3 is CASSFSTSGRVLSYEQYF. The CDR3 bases are TGTGCCAGCAGCTTTTCGACTAGCGGGAGGGTTTTATCTTACGAGCAGTACTTC.

The chain's CDR3 is CASSLRGSPYNEQFF. CDR3 coding DNA: TGTGCCAGCAGTTTACGCGGGAGCCCCTACAATGAGCAGTTCTTC. The chain has TRBV6-5 and TRBJ2-1; 7 nucleotides agree with TRBD2. The CDR3 runs to 15 residues. CDR1 MNHEY and CDR2 SVGAGI come from the germline V gene. V shed 4 bases, J shed 2 bases, and the junction held 5 bases outside the gene matches.

This clone was seen just once. CDR3 in DNA: TGTGCCAGCAGTCCGGGACAGATTAATTCACCCCTCCACTTT. It codes for CASSPGQINSPLHF. The gene calls are TRBV28 and TRBJ1-6; 7 bases agree with TRBD1. Germline loops: CDR1 MDHEN, CDR2 SYDVKM. The V gene end was trimmed by 5 bases and the J gene end by 6 bases; junction bases not matched to a gene: 4. The CDR3 totals 14 residues.

The chain links TRBV5-4 to TRBJ2-2; tentative D call: TRBD2 (5 bases). Per the germline V gene, CDR1 is SGHNT and CDR2 is YYREEE (reference sequence). This CDR3 has 15 residues. The V end was cut by 4 bases, the J end by 6 bases, with 16 bases between. In DNA form, the CDR3 reads TGTGCCAGCAGCACGGACCGGCTTAGCGCCGGGGAGCTGTTTTTT. Its protein product is CASSTDRLSAGELFF. Filled out from reference TRBV5-4 and TRBJ2-2, the complete variable domain reads ETGVTQSPTHLIKTRGQQVTLRCSSQSGHNTVSWYQQALGQGPQFIFQYYREEENGRGNFPPRFSGLQFPNYSSELNVNALELDDSALYLCASSTDRLSAGELFFGEGSRLTVL.

The CDR3 loop reads CASSQAGSTYEQYF. As DNA, the CDR3 is TGTGCCAGCAGCCAAGCGGGGTCCACCTACGAGCAGTACTTC. The chain uses TRBV3-1 (or the pseudogene TRBV3-2) and TRBJ2-7; D might be TRBD2 (5 bases). CDR1 is LGHDT, CDR2 YNNKEL, per germline (reference sequence). Trimming took off 1 base at V and 2 bases at J, with 9 bases between the two ends. The length of the CDR3 is 14 residues.

This clone was detected only once. The chain is built from TRBV24-1 and TRBJ2-1; TRBD1 agrees at 9 bases. The germline CDR1 and CDR2 sequences are KGHDR and SFDVKD. The length of the CDR3 is 16 residues. V shed 7 bases and J 3 bases; nucleotides not matched to a gene: 9. Written as DNA, the CDR3 is TGTGCCACCAGCCATACCGGGACAGGGAGCTACAATGAGCAGTTCTTC. Protein product: CATSHTGTGSYNEQFF.

J is TRBJ2-1 and V is TRBV27, with 13 bases matching TRBD2. V was clipped by 6 bases and J by 7 bases; unmatched bases: 12. The CDR3 is made up of 17 amino acids. Germline CDR1 MNHEY, CDR2 SMNVEV (reference sequence). This CDR3 is CASRGTSGRARGNEQFF. The CDR3 region has the DNA TGTGCCAGCAGGGGTACTAGCGGGAGGGCCCGGGGGAATGAGCAGTTCTTC.